This T cell receptor beta chain was recorded in a study of post-analysis software for immune sequencing data. Study-wide results and limits: Roughly five TRBV segments appeared more often in patients than in controls, and TRBV5-6, TRBV5-1 and TRBV20-1 were among these.

The library was made from cDNA and included unique molecular identifiers. TCRdb called the PCR reads again in MiXCR, with one record for every CDR3 protein. Of about half a million distinct CDR3 sequences detected, approximately 34% appear once; the ten largest clones hold about 5.6%. This clonotype has just a few counts. Its target is unknown. V was shortened by 0 bases and J by 1 base, with 6 bases between the two germline ends. The germline V gene has CDR1 DFQATT and CDR2 SNEGSKA (reference sequence). This CDR3 region has 13 residues. The V call is TRBV20-1, the J call TRBJ1-2, with D unresolved. The TCR originated in a girl aged 2 to 17 with multiple sclerosis. The sample consisted of blood. DNA of the CDR3: TGCAGTGCTAGAGACCCAGATAACTATGGCTACACCTTC. It encodes CSARDPDNYGYTF.